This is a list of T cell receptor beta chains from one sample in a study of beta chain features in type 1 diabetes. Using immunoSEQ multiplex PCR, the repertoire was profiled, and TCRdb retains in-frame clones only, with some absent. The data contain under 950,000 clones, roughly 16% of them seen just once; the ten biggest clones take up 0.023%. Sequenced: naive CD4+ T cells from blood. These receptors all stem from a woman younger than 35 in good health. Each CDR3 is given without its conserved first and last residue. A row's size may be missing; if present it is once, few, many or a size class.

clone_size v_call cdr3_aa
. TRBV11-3 ASSQYRGDEQF
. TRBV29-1 SAASGSGYEQY
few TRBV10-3 AISESIGINTGELF
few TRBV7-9 ASSLQGGSYEQY
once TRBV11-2 ASSLHRGLSYEQY
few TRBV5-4 ASSQGAARASGYT
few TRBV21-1 ASSKVLAREGRVYNEQF
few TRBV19 ASSKGTKWGEEQF
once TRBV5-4 ASSDRGQGETQY
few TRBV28 ASTPVGSRGEKLF
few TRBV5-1 ASSLELASEQY
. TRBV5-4 ASSFHLGFNTDTQY
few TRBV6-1 ASSDGKAGANVLT
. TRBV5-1 ASSSDGTGELF